What follows is one T cell receptor beta chain and its context. Only in-frame clones appear in the TCRdb table, and some are missing; sequencing was by immunoSEQ multiplex PCR. The repertoire includes approximately 15,000 clones, roughly four fifths of them detected once, and around an eighth sits in the top ten. The timepoints at which blood was sampled were baseline, cycle 4 day 1, and cycle 7 day 1. This entry belongs to a study of OX40 agonist ivuxolimab in advanced cancers. Turning to the study itself: In this trial design, patients received ivuxolimab intravenously at 0.01 to 10 mg/kg every 2 weeks.

CDR3 length equals 16 residues. Germline lookup yields CDR1 SGHVS and CDR2 FNYEAQ. Trimming left V 1 base short and J 6 bases short, with 19 bases between. This specimen consisted of CD4+ or CD8+ T cells sorted from blood, obtained in a trial of the OX40 agonist ivuxolimab. The chain couples TRBV7-6 to TRBJ2-7; a weak D match, TRBD1 (5 bases). The source of this sequence is an adult with an advanced solid tumor such as melanoma, head and neck, liver or kidney cancer. This chain's CDR3 is CASSLEGGRGGSEQYF. In nucleotides, the CDR3 is TGTGCCAGCAGCTTAGAGGGCGGAAGGGGTGGGTCCGAGCAGTACTTC.